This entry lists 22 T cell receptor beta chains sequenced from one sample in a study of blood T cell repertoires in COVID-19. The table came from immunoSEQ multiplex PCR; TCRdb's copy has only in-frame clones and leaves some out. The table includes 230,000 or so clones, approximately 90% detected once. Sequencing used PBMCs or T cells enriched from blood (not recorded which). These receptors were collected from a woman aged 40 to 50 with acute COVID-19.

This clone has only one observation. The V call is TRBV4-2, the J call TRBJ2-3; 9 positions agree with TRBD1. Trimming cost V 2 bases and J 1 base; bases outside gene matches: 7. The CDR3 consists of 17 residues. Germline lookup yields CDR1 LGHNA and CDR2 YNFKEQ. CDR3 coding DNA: TGTGCCAGCAGCCAAACAGTGAGACAGGGGGGCACAGATACGCAGTATTTT. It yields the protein CASSQTVRQGGTDTQYF.

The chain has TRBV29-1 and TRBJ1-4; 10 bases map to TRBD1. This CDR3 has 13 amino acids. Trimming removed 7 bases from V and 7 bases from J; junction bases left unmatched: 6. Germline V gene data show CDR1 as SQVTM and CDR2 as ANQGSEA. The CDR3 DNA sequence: TGCAGCGCTGGGGACAGGGGTGGTGAAAAACTGTTTTTT. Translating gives CSAGDRGGEKLFF. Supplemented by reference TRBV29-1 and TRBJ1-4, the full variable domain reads SAVISQKPSRDICQRGTSLTIQCQVDSQVTMMFWYRQQPGQSLTLIATANQGSEATYESGFVIDKFPISRPNLTFSTLTVSNMSPEDSSIYLCSAGDRGGEKLFFGSGTQLSVL.

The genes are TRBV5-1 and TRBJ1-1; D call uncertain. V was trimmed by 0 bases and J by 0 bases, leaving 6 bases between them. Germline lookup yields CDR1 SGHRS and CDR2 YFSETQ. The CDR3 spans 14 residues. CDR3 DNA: TGCGCCAGCAGCTTGGACTTTATGAACACTGAAGCTTTCTTT. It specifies CASSLDFMNTEAFF.

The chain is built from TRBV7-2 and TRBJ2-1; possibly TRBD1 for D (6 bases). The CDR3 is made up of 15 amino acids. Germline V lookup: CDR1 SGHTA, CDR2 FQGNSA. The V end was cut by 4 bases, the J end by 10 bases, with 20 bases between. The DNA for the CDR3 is TGTGCCAGCAGCTCCAGGGGCAGAAAGCTTGGGGAGCAGTTCTTC. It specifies CASSSRGRKLGEQFF. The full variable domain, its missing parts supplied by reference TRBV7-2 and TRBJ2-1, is GAGVSQSPSNKVTEKGKDVELRCDPISGHTALYWYRQSLGQGLEFLIYFQGNSAPDKSGLPSDRFSAERTGGSVSTLTIQRTQQEDSAVYLCASSSRGRKLGEQFFGPGTRLTVL.

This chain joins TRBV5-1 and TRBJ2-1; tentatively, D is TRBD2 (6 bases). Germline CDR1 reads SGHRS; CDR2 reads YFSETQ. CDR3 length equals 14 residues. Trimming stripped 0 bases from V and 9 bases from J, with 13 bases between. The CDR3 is CASSLEVRDGEQFF. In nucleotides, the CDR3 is TGCGCCAGCAGCTTGGAGGTGCGGGACGGTGAGCAGTTCTTC.

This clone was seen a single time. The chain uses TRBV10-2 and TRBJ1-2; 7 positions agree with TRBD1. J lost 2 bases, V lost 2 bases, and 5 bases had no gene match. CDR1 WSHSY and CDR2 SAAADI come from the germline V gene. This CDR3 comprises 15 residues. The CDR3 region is CASSERKQGNYGYTF. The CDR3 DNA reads TGCGCCAGCAGTGAGAGGAAACAGGGGAACTATGGCTACACCTTC.

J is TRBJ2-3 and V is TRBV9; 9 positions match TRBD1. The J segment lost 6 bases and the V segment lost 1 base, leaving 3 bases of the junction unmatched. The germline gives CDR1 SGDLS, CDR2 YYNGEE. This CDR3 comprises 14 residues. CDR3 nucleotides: TGTGCCAGCAGCGTATCACAGGGGGCGGATACGCAGTATTTT. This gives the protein CASSVSQGADTQYF.

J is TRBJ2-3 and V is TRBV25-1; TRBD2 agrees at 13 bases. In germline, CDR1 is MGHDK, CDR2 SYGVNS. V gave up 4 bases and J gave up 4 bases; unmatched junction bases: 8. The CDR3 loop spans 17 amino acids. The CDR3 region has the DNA TGTGCCAGCAGTGGAGGGACTAGCGGGACAGCCCCAGATACGCAGTATTTT. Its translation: CASSGGTSGTAPDTQYF.

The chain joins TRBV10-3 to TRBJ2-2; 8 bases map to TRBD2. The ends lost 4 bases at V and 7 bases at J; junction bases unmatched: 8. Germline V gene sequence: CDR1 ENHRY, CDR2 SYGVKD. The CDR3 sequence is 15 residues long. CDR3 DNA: TGTGCCATCAGTGGGGGAAGCGGGGGAGGCGGGGAGCTGTTTTTT. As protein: CAISGGSGGGGELFF.

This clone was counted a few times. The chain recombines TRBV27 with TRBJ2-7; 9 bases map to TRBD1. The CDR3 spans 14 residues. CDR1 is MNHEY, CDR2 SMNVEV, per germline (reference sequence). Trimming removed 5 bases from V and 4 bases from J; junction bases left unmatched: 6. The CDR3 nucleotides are TGTGCCAGCAGTATAGGACAGGGGAGGTACGAGCAGTACTTC. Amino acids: CASSIGQGRYEQYF.

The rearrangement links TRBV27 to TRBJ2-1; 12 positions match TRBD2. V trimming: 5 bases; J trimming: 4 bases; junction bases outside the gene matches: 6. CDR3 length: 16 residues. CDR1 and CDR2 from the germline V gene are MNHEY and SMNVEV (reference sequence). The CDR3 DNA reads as TGTGCCAGCAGTCCTAGCGGGGGGGAAACTTACAATGAGCAGTTCTTC. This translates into CASSPSGGETYNEQFF.

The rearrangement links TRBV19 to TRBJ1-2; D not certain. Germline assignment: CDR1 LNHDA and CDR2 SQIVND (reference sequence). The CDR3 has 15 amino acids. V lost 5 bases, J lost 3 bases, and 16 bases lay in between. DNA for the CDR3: TGTGCCAGTAGTGAGTGGAGGGCTCGGGACTATGGCTACACCTTC. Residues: CASSEWRARDYGYTF. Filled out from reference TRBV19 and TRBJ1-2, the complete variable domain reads DGGITQSPKYLFRKEGQNVTLSCEQNLNHDAMYWYRQDPGQGLRLIYYSQIVNDFQKGDIAEGYSVSREKKESFPLTVTSAQKNPTAFYLCASSEWRARDYGYTFGSGTRLTVV.

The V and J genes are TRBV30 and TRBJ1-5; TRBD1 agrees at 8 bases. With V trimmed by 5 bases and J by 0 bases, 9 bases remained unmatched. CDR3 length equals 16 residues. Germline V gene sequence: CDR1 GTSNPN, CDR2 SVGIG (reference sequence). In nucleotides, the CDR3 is TGTGCCTGGGGGACCGGACAGGGAAATAGCAATCAGCCCCAGCATTTT. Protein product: CAWGTGQGNSNQPQHF.

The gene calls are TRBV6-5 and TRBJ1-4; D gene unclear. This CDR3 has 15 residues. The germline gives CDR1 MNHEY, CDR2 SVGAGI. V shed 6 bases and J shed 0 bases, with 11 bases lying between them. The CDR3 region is CASRPQIATNEKLFF. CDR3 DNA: TGTGCCAGCAGGCCCCAGATTGCAACTAATGAAAAACTGTTTTTT.

The CDR3 nucleotides are TGTGCCAGTAGTCCTCGACAGGGGCAAAATTCACCCCTCCACTTT. It encodes CASSPRQGQNSPLHF. V gene TRBV19 combines with J gene TRBJ1-6; the match to TRBD1 covers 8 bases. Germline V CDR1 and CDR2: LNHDA, SQIVND (reference sequence). The CDR3 is 15 amino acids. J was trimmed by 7 bases and V by 5 bases; bases with no gene match: 7.

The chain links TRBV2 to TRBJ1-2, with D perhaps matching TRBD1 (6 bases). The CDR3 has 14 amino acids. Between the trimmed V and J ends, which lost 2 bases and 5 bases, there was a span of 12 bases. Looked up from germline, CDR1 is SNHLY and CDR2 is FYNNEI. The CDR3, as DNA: TGTGCCAGCAGTGAAAACTCTAGGGGGTATGGCTACACCTTC. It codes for CASSENSRGYGYTF.

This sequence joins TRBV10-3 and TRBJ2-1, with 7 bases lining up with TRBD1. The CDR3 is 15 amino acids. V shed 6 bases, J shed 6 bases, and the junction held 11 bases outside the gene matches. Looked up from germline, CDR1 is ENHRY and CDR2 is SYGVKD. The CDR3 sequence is CAISYGIPGGNEQFF. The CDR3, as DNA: TGTGCCATCAGCTACGGGATCCCAGGGGGCAATGAGCAGTTCTTC.

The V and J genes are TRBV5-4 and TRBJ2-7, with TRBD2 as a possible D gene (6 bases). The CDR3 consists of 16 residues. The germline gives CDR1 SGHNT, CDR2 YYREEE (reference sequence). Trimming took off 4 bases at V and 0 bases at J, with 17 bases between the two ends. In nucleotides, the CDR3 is TGTGCCAGCAGCCATGGCGGGGTAGAAAGCTCCTACGAGCAGTACTTC. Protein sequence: CASSHGGVESSYEQYF.

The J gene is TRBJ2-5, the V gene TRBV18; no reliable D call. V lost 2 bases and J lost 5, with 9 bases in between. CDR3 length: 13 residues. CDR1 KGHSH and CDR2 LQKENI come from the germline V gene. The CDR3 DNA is TGTGCCAGCTCACCATCCATAGTGGAGACCCAGTACTTC. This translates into CASSPSIVETQYF.

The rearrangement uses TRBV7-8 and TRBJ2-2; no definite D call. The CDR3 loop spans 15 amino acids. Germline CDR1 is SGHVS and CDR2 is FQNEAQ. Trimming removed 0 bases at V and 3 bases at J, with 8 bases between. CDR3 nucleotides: TGTGCCAGCAGCTTAGCGACGGGTCACACCGGGGAGCTGTTTTTT. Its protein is CASSLATGHTGELFF.

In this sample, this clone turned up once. The CDR3 region is CASSKSWSGISTEQYV. For the CDR3, the DNA is TGTGCCAGCAGCAAAAGTTGGTCGGGAATCTCTACCGAGCAGTACGTC. The chain recombines TRBV11-3 with TRBJ2-7, with D maybe TRBD2 (5 bases). Trimming shortened V by 5 bases and J by 6 bases, and 23 bases separated the two germline ends. Per germline, CDR1 SGHNT and CDR2 YENEEA. CDR3 size: 16 residues.

The CDR3 DNA sequence: TGCGCCAGCAGCATCGACAGGGGCTTGGGTCAGCCCCAGCATTTT. Translating gives CASSIDRGLGQPQHF. The chain couples TRBV5-1 to TRBJ1-5, with 8 bases identical to TRBD1. After removal of 4 bases from V and 6 bases from J, the junction contained 9 bases not matched to a gene. The length of the CDR3 is 15 residues. Germline CDR1 SGHRS, CDR2 YFSETQ. The entire variable domain, with the rest obtained from reference TRBV5-1 and TRBJ1-5, is as follows: KAGVTQTPRYLIKTRGQQVTLSCSPISGHRSVSWYQQTPGQGLQFLFEYFSETQRNKGNFPGRFSGRQFSNSRSEMNVSTLELGDSALYLCASSIDRGLGQPQHFGDGTRLSIL.